This entry lists 17 T cell receptor beta chains sequenced from one sample in a study of regulatory T cells in long-lasting Graves disease. Specified time point: newly diagnosed GD, antithyroid drugs for less than 3 months. There was RNA extracted from PBMCs, and the TCR library was made from it. CDR3-region Arm-PCR and iRepertoire HTBI primers produced the TCR beta libraries. TCRdb fed the multiplex PCR reads into MiXCR, producing one record per CDR3 protein. The sample carries a few hundred thousand distinct CDR3 sequences, around 16% recorded once. These data were also filed under a second study, of T cells in Graves' hyperthyroidism and ophthalmopathy.

The specimen comprised peripheral blood mononuclear cells (PBMCs), sampled at new diagnosis, from a patient treated with antithyroid drugs. The receptors were sampled from a woman aged 18-29 years with Graves disease.

The genes are TRBV4-1 and TRBJ1-1, with TRBD1 matching 10 bases. Germline CDR1 reads MGHRA; CDR2 reads YSYEKL. The CDR3 spans 20 residues. V lost 2 bases to trimming and J lost 0 bases; unmatched junction nucleotides: 15. CDR3 sequence reads: CASSQLGGRQGALMNTEAFF. The CDR3 DNA reads as TGCGCCAGCAGCCAATTGGGGGGTCGACAGGGGGCACTCATGAACACTGAAGCTTTCTTT.

This clonotype was recorded many times. V gene TRBV6-5 combines with J gene TRBJ1-5; maybe TRBD1 (5 bases). Looked up from germline, CDR1 is MNHEY and CDR2 is SVGAGI. The CDR3 runs 14 residues. Trimming pared 3 bases from V and 7 bases from J, leaving 13 bases between. The CDR3 DNA follows: TGTGCCAGCAGTTATTCGCAGGGAAAGCAGCCCCAGCATTTT. It translates to CASSYSQGKQPQHF.

This clonotype was found many times. The chain is built from TRBV10-3 and TRBJ1-3; D remains unclear. V gave up 4 bases and J gave up 0 bases, with 13 bases separating them. CDR1 is ENHRY and CDR2 is SYGVKD in the germline V gene. The CDR3 has 16 amino acids. In DNA, the CDR3 is TGTGCCATCAGTGCACCTGCAGTAACCTCTGGAAACACCATATATTTT. This encodes CAISAPAVTSGNTIYF.

The table lists this clonotype with many counts. V gene TRBV5-1 combines with J gene TRBJ1-1; D is possibly TRBD1 (6 bases). Germline V gene lookup returns CDR1 SGHRS and CDR2 YFSETQ. CDR3 size: 14 residues. Trimming removed 6 bases at V and 1 base at J, with 13 bases between. CDR3 DNA: TGCGCCAGCATTGAGCAGGGGCAGAACACTGAAGCTTTCTTT. Translation: CASIEQGQNTEAFF.

The chain links TRBV4-1 to TRBJ2-7, with TRBD1 as a possible D gene (5 bases). The V end was cut by 5 bases, the J end by 1 base, with 15 bases between. The CDR3 has 15 residues. Germline V lookup: CDR1 MGHRA, CDR2 YSYEKL. The CDR3 sequence is CASSERASGSYEQYF. CDR3 DNA: TGCGCCAGCAGCGAACGGGCCTCAGGGTCCTACGAGCAGTACTTC.

The chain recombines TRBV30 with TRBJ2-7, with D maybe TRBD2 (5 bases). Germline V gives CDR1 GTSNPN, CDR2 SVGIG (reference sequence). The CDR3 has 16 residues. Deletions cut 5 bases from V and 3 bases from J, with 23 bases between. The CDR3 loop is CAWDPVGGGIDYEQYF. The CDR3 DNA reads as TGTGCCTGGGATCCGGTGGGTGGAGGAATCGACTACGAGCAGTACTTC.

Ten or more counts support this clonotype. The CDR3 sequence is CASSLDVAGRYNEQFF. In DNA form, the CDR3 reads TGTGCCAGCAGCTTAGATGTGGCAGGGAGGTACAATGAGCAGTTCTTC. The gene calls are TRBV11-2 and TRBJ2-1; D is perhaps TRBD2 (6 bases). The germline V gene has CDR1 SGHAT and CDR2 FQNNGV. The CDR3 is made up of 16 amino acids. The germline V and J ends were trimmed by 0 bases and 4 bases, with 13 bases remaining between them.

CDR3 in DNA: TGCAGTGCTAGAGATTTAAGGCCCCCCCAGCGGGCGTCCTACAATGAGCAGTTCTTC. Encoded protein: CSARDLRPPQRASYNEQFF. The chain links TRBV20-1 to TRBJ2-1, with D perhaps TRBD2 (6 bases). The CDR3 has 19 amino acids. The germline V and J ends were trimmed by 0 bases and 1 base, with 22 bases remaining between them. CDR1 and CDR2 from the germline V gene are DFQATT and SNEGSKA (reference sequence).

This clonotype occurred many times. The gene calls are TRBV7-2 and TRBJ2-3; TRBD2 might be the D (5 bases). The V and J ends lost 7 bases and 4 bases respectively, with 18 bases between them. Germline V gene sequence: CDR1 SGHTA, CDR2 FQGNSA. The CDR3 runs 15 residues. DNA of the CDR3: TGTGCCAGCACCCCTAATACGCTAGCCTCAGATACGCAGTATTTT. It translates to CASTPNTLASDTQYF. The variable domain in full, completed from reference TRBV7-2 and TRBJ2-3, reads GAGVSQSPSNKVTEKGKDVELRCDPISGHTALYWYRQSLGQGLEFLIYFQGNSAPDKSGLPSDRFSAERTGGSVSTLTIQRTQQEDSAVYLCASTPNTLASDTQYFGPGTRLTVL.

A few counts support this clonotype. The rearrangement uses TRBV15 and TRBJ2-7, with 11 positions matching TRBD1. The CDR3 has 14 amino acids. CDR1 is LNHNV, CDR2 YYDKDF, per germline (reference sequence). V was pared by 3 bases and J by 2 bases, with 0 bases of the junction left unmatched. The CDR3 protein is CATSRDRGPYEQYF. CDR3 DNA: TGTGCCACCAGCAGGGACAGGGGGCCCTACGAGCAGTACTTC. The full variable domain, with the rest looked up from reference TRBV15 and TRBJ2-7, is DAMVIQNPRYQVTQFGKPVTLSCSQTLNHNVMYWYQQKSSQAPKLLFHYYDKDFNNEADTPDNFQSRRPNTSFCFLDIRSPGLGDTAMYLCATSRDRGPYEQYFGPGTRLTVT.

The rearrangement joins TRBV6-1 to TRBJ1-2, with 8 bases aligning to TRBD1. The CDR3 has 13 amino acids. Losses at the gene ends were 6 bases for V and 4 bases for J; bases not matched to a gene: 4. CDR1 is MNHNS and CDR2 is SASEGT in the germline V gene. CDR3 protein: CASRDRAGYGYTF. DNA of the CDR3: TGTGCCAGCAGGGACAGGGCCGGCTATGGCTACACCTTC.

At least ten counts were recorded for this clonotype. The DNA of the CDR3 is TGTGCCTGGAGTGTACTATACGAGCAGTACTTC. This sequence encodes CAWSVLYEQYF. The chain is built from TRBV30 and TRBJ2-7; D ambiguous. The V and J ends lost 0 bases and 4 bases respectively, with 4 bases between them. The CDR3 spans 11 residues. From germline, CDR1 is GTSNPN and CDR2 SVGIG (reference sequence).

This clonotype was detected many times. Here the CDR3 omits its conserved ending phenylalanine or tryptophan, so a read error is the likely source. The limits of the CDR3 on the DNA are not certain, so only TCRdb's listed CDR3 is given. J is TRBJ1-2 and V is TRBV6-1; the table calls TRBD1, which could not be checked here. In germline, CDR1 is MNHNS, CDR2 SASEGT. The CDR3 is 14 residues long, counting both termini. Here the CDR3 reads CASSELGGQGPSVG.

The J gene is TRBJ2-7, the V gene TRBV7-6, with 7 bases that match TRBD1. J was trimmed by 2 bases and V by 3 bases; bases with no gene match: 4. The germline V gene encodes CDR1 SGHVS and CDR2 FNYEAQ. The CDR3 has 14 residues. This CDR3 is CASSFGQAAYEQYF. CDR3 in DNA: TGTGCCAGCAGCTTTGGACAGGCCGCCTACGAGCAGTACTTC. The full variable domain, in which reference TRBV7-6 and TRBJ2-7 provide the parts outside the CDR3, is GAGVSQSPRYKVTKRGQDVALRCDPISGHVSLYWYRQALGQGPEFLTYFNYEAQQDKSGLPNDRFSAERPEGSISTLTIQRTEQRDSAMYRCASSFGQAAYEQYFGPGTRLTVT.

The sample holds many counts of this clonotype. V and J are TRBV7-2 and TRBJ2-7; either TRBD1 or TRBD2 may supply D (5 bases each). The CDR3 is 15 amino acids. Looked up from germline, CDR1 is SGHTA and CDR2 is FQGNSA. Deletions cut 0 bases from V and 2 bases from J, with 11 bases between. CDR3: CASSLAPGDPYEQYF. The CDR3, as DNA: TGTGCCAGCAGCTTAGCCCCCGGGGACCCCTACGAGCAGTACTTC.

This clonotype was counted ten times or more. The chain links TRBV30 to TRBJ1-1; the D is unclear. Trimming took off 4 bases at V and 1 base at J, with 7 bases between the two ends. This CDR3 spans 12 amino acids. Germline lookup yields CDR1 GTSNPN and CDR2 SVGIG (reference sequence). The CDR3 nucleotides are TGTGCCTGGACAGGTCCGAACACTGAAGCTTTCTTT. As protein: CAWTGPNTEAFF.

This clonotype was counted only a few times. This chain uses TRBV10-3 with TRBJ2-7; tentative D call: TRBD2 (6 bases). Between the trimmed V and J ends, which lost 10 bases and 3 bases, there was a span of 13 bases. CDR3 length equals 12 residues. Germline V CDR1 and CDR2: ENHRY, SYGVKD. The CDR3 is CASRDLDYEQYF. The CDR3 region has the DNA TGTGCCAGCCGGGACTTGGACTACGAGCAGTACTTC.